Presented here are 15 T cell receptor beta chains from one specimen sequenced in a study of T cell changes during pregnancy in multiple sclerosis (dated by TCRdb to between 2018 and 2020). Preparation of the library involved the immunoSEQ multiplex PCR assay. Not all clones reach the TCRdb copy of this immuneACCESS table, which keeps in-frame sequences only. Checked studies attribute under half of the gap to unresolved V genes and leave the rest unexplained. Within this sample are about 68,000 clones, with roughly 92% of them counted one time only. Together, the top ten hold roughly 3.3% of the sample. The sample was peripheral blood, taken after pregnancy. These TCRs come from a female donor in good health, enrolled as a control in a pregnancy study.

The chain has TRBV23-1 and TRBJ2-5, with a possible D match to TRBD1 (6 bases). TRBV23-1 counts as an open reading frame of uncertain function. The CDR3 extends over 15 amino acids. V lost 7 bases and J 2 bases, leaving 17 bases between the germline ends. The CDR3 sequence is CASKISGQIQETQYF. For the CDR3, the DNA is TGCGCCAGCAAGATCTCGGGACAAATACAAGAGACCCAGTACTTC.

This clone showed up just once. V is TRBV4-1 and J is TRBJ1-1, with 8 bases identical to TRBD1. The CDR3 covers 11 residues. The germline V gene has CDR1 MGHRA and CDR2 YSYEKL. V lost 6 bases, J lost 11 bases, and 5 bases stayed unmatched. The CDR3 coding sequence is TGCGCCAGCAGGAAGGACAGGGCCGCTTTCTTT. It codes for CASRKDRAAFF.

The chain recombines TRBV28 with TRBJ1-5, with 8 bases matching TRBD1. The V and J ends lost 5 bases and 2 bases, in that order; junction bases with no gene match: 5. This CDR3 contains 15 residues. The germline CDR1 and CDR2 sequences are MDHEN and SYDVKM. The CDR3 DNA reads as TGTGCCAGCAGTCAGGGGGCACAGGGCAATCAGCCCCAGCATTTT. Its translation is CASSQGAQGNQPQHF.

This clone occurred once. The chain carries TRBV20-1 and TRBJ2-5, with D perhaps TRBD2 (6 bases). With 2 bases removed from V and 5 bases from J, the gap between germline ends came to 6 bases. Germline V gives CDR1 DFQATT, CDR2 SNEGSKA (reference sequence). The length of the CDR3 is 11 residues. The DNA for the CDR3 is TGCAGTGCTAGACGGGGGGAGACCCAGTACTTC. It encodes CSARRGETQYF.

The chain employs TRBV6-6 and TRBJ2-7; TRBD1 might be the D (5 bases). V lost 6 bases and J 0 bases, leaving 12 bases between the germline ends. The CDR3 length is 14 residues. Germline CDR1 reads MNHNY; CDR2 reads SVGAGI (reference sequence). Written as DNA, the CDR3 is TGTGCCAGCAGCCACCTGACAGACTCCTACGAGCAGTACTTC. Amino acids: CASSHLTDSYEQYF.

The chain couples TRBV7-2 to TRBJ1-2; D is perhaps TRBD1 (6 bases). Germline-derived CDR1 and CDR2 are SGHTA and FQGNSA. V gave up 5 bases and J gave up 8 bases, with 15 bases separating them. The length of the CDR3 is 13 residues. CDR3 sequence reads: CASSPDRRRGYTF. CDR3 sequence (DNA): TGTGCCAGCAGCCCTGACAGGCGGAGGGGCTACACCTTC.

The chain is built from TRBV6-1 and TRBJ1-2; 8 bases fit TRBD1. Germline lookup yields CDR1 MNHNS and CDR2 SASEGT. This CDR3 contains 14 residues. V dropped 1 base and J dropped 3; count of bases not matched to a gene: 1. The CDR3 loop is CASSEDRGDYGYTF. The CDR3 DNA is TGTGCCAGCAGTGAAGACAGGGGGGACTATGGCTACACCTTC.

The rearrangement joins TRBV10-1 to TRBJ1-5; no reliable D call. The CDR3 has 16 amino acids. Germline-derived CDR1 and CDR2 are WNHNN and SYGVQD (reference sequence). Deletions cut 6 bases from V and 8 bases from J, with 23 bases between. The CDR3 protein is CASRRVRRRIDKPQHF. The DNA for the CDR3 is TGCGCCAGCAGAAGAGTCAGACGGAGAATCGATAAGCCCCAGCATTTT.

A few counts support this clone. V usage is TRBV7-9 and J usage is TRBJ1-3; D remains unclear. CDR3 size: 12 residues. Germline V gives CDR1 SEHNR, CDR2 FQNEAQ (reference sequence). Trimming pared 1 base from V and 7 bases from J, leaving 5 bases between. The CDR3 nucleotides read TGTGCCAGCAGCTTAGACGGGAACACCATATATTTT. It encodes CASSLDGNTIYF.

This chain uses TRBV5-1 with TRBJ2-7; TRBD2 might be the D (5 bases). CDR3 length: 14 amino acids. V was clipped by 7 bases and J by 0 bases, with 14 bases between them. Germline V lookup: CDR1 SGHRS, CDR2 YFSETQ. Here the CDR3 reads CASGPEADSYEQYF. The CDR3 coding sequence is TGCGCCAGCGGACCGGAAGCGGACTCCTACGAGCAGTACTTC.

The chain recombines TRBV19 with TRBJ2-7, with 7 bases aligning to TRBD1. CDR3 length equals 15 residues. Trimming took 6 bases from V and 4 from J; bases not matched to a gene: 12. Germline values: CDR1 LNHDA, CDR2 SQIVND (reference sequence). CDR3 sequence: CASSEGRGKRYEQYF. The CDR3 DNA sequence: TGTGCCAGTAGCGAGGGCAGGGGGAAGAGGTACGAGCAGTACTTC.

V gene TRBV27 combines with J gene TRBJ1-1; D unclear. There are 13 residues in the CDR3. V dropped 3 bases and J dropped 4 bases, with 9 bases sitting between them. From germline, CDR1 is MNHEY and CDR2 SMNVEV (reference sequence). The CDR3 coding sequence is TGTGCCAGCAGTTTCGGAGGGAGCACTGAAGCTTTCTTT. This codes for CASSFGGSTEAFF.

The genes are TRBV5-8 and TRBJ1-3; no clear D gene. The germline V gene encodes CDR1 SGHTS and CDR2 YDEGEE. The CDR3 contains 15 residues. Trimming left V 4 bases short and J 4 bases short, with 15 bases between. In DNA, the CDR3 is TGTGCCAGCAGCACTACGGGTACCCCCGGAAACACCATATATTTT. This translates into CASSTTGTPGNTIYF. Combining the CDR3 with reference TRBV5-8 and TRBJ1-3 gives the whole variable domain EAGVTQSPTHLIKTRGQQATLRCSPISGHTSVYWYQQALGLGLQFLLWYDEGEERNRGNFPPRFSGRQFPNYSSELNVNALELEDSALYLCASSTTGTPGNTIYFGEGSWLTVV.

This clone was seen just once. The chain is built from TRBV19 and TRBJ1-5; TRBD1 agrees at 8 bases. Germline V gene data show CDR1 as LNHDA and CDR2 as SQIVND (reference sequence). The CDR3 consists of 15 residues. After removal of 6 bases from V and 1 base from J, the junction contained 5 bases not matched to a gene. The CDR3 here is CASSQGAYSNQPQHF. The CDR3 DNA reads as TGTGCCAGTAGCCAGGGGGCTTACAGCAATCAGCCCCAGCATTTT.

The rearrangement links TRBV13 to TRBJ2-3; 8 bases are shared with TRBD2. The CDR3 extends over 14 amino acids. V lost 5 bases, J lost 6 bases, and 7 bases stayed unmatched. Germline CDR1 PRHDT, CDR2 FYEKMQ (reference sequence). As DNA, the CDR3 is TGTGCCAGCAGCCCCAGCGGGAGAGGTGATACGCAGTATTTT. It codes for CASSPSGRGDTQYF.